This T cell receptor beta chain was sequenced in a study of cytomegalovirus exposure and HLA in healthy donors. The primer mix had 60 Vbeta and 13 Jbeta primers. In the study's own analysis: Some 10 million of the 60 million to 90 million unique TCR beta chains counted in a later analysis were shared. The protocol was immunoSEQ multiplex PCR, while the TCRdb copy is restricted to in-frame clones and leaves out a portion. The V and J calls and the clone size are those of that table, but D and trimming were determined from the DNA. The profile shows fewer than 80,000 clones, 65% to 75% of them singletons. General observations from the study: Most TCR sequences proved rare, with some public TCRs found in many donors.

As regards this clone: Its specificity is not known.

The germline V gene encodes CDR1 LNHDA and CDR2 SQIVND (reference sequence). The CDR3 consists of 14 residues. Trimming cost V 8 bases and J 1 base; bases outside gene matches: 8. The V call is TRBV19, the J call TRBJ2-7, with TRBD1 identical over 7 bases. This clonotype was sampled from a woman in her 30s in good health and CMV-seronegative. Source material: PBMCs. CDR3 nucleotides: TGTGCCAGTCGACAGGGCGCAGGGTCCTACGAGCAGTACTTC. Protein: CASRQGAGSYEQYF.